Sequencing of this TCR beta chain was carried out in a study of neurological immune-mediated disorders. Study conclusions and caveats: The greatest TCR clonal expansion appeared in HTLV-1-associated myelopathy and the smallest, falling below healthy controls, in multiple sclerosis. Private repertoires in all groups were suggested by the absence of shared CDR3 amino acid sequences among expanded clones across subjects.

A word on this clonotype: What it recognizes is unknown.

Time point indicated: longitudinal time-point 1 (baseline). Libraries used 2 million unsorted PBMCs kept frozen in RNAlater. Trimming left V 6 bases short and J 2 bases short, with 10 bases between. CDR3 length: 12 amino acids. Per germline, CDR1 DFQATT and CDR2 SNEGSKA (reference sequence). Using its own MiXCR run on the 5' RACE reads, TCRdb lists one record per CDR3 protein. The table lists tens of thousands of distinct CDR3 sequences, approximately 10% of them singletons. The V gene is TRBV20-1, the J gene TRBJ2-5; D is undetermined. This clonotype was sampled from a man aged 25 to 45 in good health. Sequencing input: PBMCs. This CDR3 reads CSADGNQETQYF. The CDR3 DNA is TGCAGTGCGGATGGTAATCAAGAGACCCAGTACTTC.